A single sample is the source of the 10 T cell receptor beta chains below, sequenced in a study of blood T cell repertoires in COVID-19. TCRdb keeps only in-frame clones here, not all; method: immunoSEQ multiplex PCR. Among around 42,000 clones, 70% to 90% were seen once, and the ten largest hold around 4.6%. Material: peripheral blood. These receptors originate from a human donor in a cohort sampled during active COVID-19.

The V gene is TRBV7-3, the J gene TRBJ2-2, with TRBD1 as a possible D gene (5 bases). This CDR3 spans 14 amino acids. V was pared by 5 bases and J by 6 bases, with 13 bases between. In germline, CDR1 is SGHTA, CDR2 FQGTGA. DNA of the CDR3: TGTGCCAGCAGCCCCACACAGGAAGCCGGGGAGCTGTTTTTT. It specifies CASSPTQEAGELFF.

The V gene is TRBV21-1, the J gene TRBJ2-7; TRBD2, as called in the table, went unchecked against the DNA. TRBV21-1 is a recognized pseudogene. The CDR3 runs 15 residues. For the CDR3, the DNA is TGTGCCAGCAGTTCGGGACTAGCGGGTTGGTACGAGCAGTACTTC. Its translation: CASSSGLAGWYEQYF.

In this sample, this clone turned up a few times. The V call is TRBV7-8, the J call TRBJ1-5; 9 bases are shared with TRBD1. The CDR3 length is 17 residues. The germline V gene encodes CDR1 SGHVS and CDR2 FQNEAQ. J gave up 7 bases and V 1 base, and 11 bases lay outside the gene matches. The CDR3 protein is CASSLGRFGQGRQPQHF. In nucleotides, the CDR3 is TGTGCCAGCAGCTTAGGAAGGTTTGGACAGGGGCGACAGCCCCAGCATTTT.

The CDR3 protein is CASLGWGGSNSPLHF. As DNA, the CDR3 is TGTGCCAGCCTGGGGTGGGGGGGGAGTAATTCACCCCTCCACTTT. V gene TRBV6-5 combines with J gene TRBJ1-6; the D gene is possibly TRBD1 (5 bases). The CDR3 has 15 residues. CDR1 is MNHEY and CDR2 is SVGAGI in the germline V gene. The ends were cut back, 8 bases at V and 6 bases at J, with 17 bases in the middle.

The genes are TRBV9 and TRBJ2-7; 10 positions agree with TRBD1. Germline CDR1 is SGDLS and CDR2 is YYNGEE. CDR3 length: 13 residues. V dropped 3 bases and J dropped 3; count of bases not matched to a gene: 0. DNA of the CDR3: TGTGCCAGCAGCGGGACAGGGGGCTACGAGCAGTACTTC. Translating it yields CASSGTGGYEQYF. Filled out from reference TRBV9 and TRBJ2-7, the complete variable domain reads DSGVTQTPKHLITATGQRVTLRCSPRSGDLSVYWYQQSLDQGLQFLIQYYNGEERAKGNILERFSAQQFPDLHSELNLSSLELGDSALYFCASSGTGGYEQYFGPGTRLTVT.

This clone was detected only once. The CDR3 loop reads CASSFGTGELFF. The CDR3 DNA reads as TGTGCCAGCAGCTTCGGGACCGGGGAGCTGTTTTTT. The chain joins TRBV7-3 to TRBJ2-2; D is undetermined. With 3 bases removed from V and 5 bases from J, the gap between germline ends came to 4 bases. The CDR3 is made up of 12 amino acids. Germline V gives CDR1 SGHTA, CDR2 FQGTGA. The full variable domain, with the rest looked up from reference TRBV7-3 and TRBJ2-2, is GAGVSQTPSNKVTEKGKYVELRCDPISGHTALYWYRQSLGQGPEFLIYFQGTGAADDSGLPNDRFFAVRPEGSVSTLKIQRTERGDSAVYLCASSFGTGELFFGEGSRLTVL.

This rearrangement joins TRBV2 to TRBJ2-3; unclear D gene. The V end was cut by 3 bases, the J end by 5 bases, with 9 bases between. Germline-derived CDR1 and CDR2 are SNHLY and FYNNEI. The CDR3 sequence is 13 residues long. The CDR3 DNA is TGTGCCAGCAGTGACGAAGCGATAGATACGCAGTATTTT. Encoded protein: CASSDEAIDTQYF. Full variable domain (rest looked up from reference TRBV2 and TRBJ2-3): EPEVTQTPSHQVTQMGQEVILRCVPISNHLYFYWYRQILGQKVEFLVSFYNNEISEKSEIFDDQFSVERPDGSNFTLKIRSTKLEDSAMYFCASSDEAIDTQYFGPGTRLTVL.

The chain recombines TRBV5-4 with TRBJ2-5; TRBD2 might be the D (7 bases). The CDR3 has 15 residues. V gave up 5 bases and J gave up 5 bases, with 19 bases separating them. Germline loops: CDR1 SGHNT, CDR2 YYREEE (reference sequence). The CDR3 bases are TGTGCCAGCAGGGGTGATTTAGGGGGGGGCGAGACCCAGTACTTC. As protein: CASRGDLGGGETQYF.

This sequence joins TRBV6-2 or TRBV6-3 and TRBJ2-1; the D gene is possibly TRBD2 (5 bases). The length of the CDR3 is 16 residues. The germline gives CDR1 MNHEY, CDR2 SVGEGT. V was shortened by 0 bases and J by 10 bases, with 19 bases between the two germline ends. The CDR3 spells CASSYSSFGIGVEQFF. The CDR3 bases are TGTGCCAGCAGTTACTCGAGTTTCGGGATTGGTGTCGAGCAGTTCTTC.

The J gene is TRBJ1-1, the V gene TRBV4-2; D perhaps matches TRBD1 (6 bases). V was cut by 0 bases and J by 8 bases, with 10 bases left in between. From germline, CDR1 is LGHNA and CDR2 YNFKEQ. This CDR3 is 13 amino acids long. The CDR3 sequence is CASSQEQGTEAFF. The DNA of the CDR3 is TGTGCCAGCAGCCAAGAACAGGGAACCGAAGCTTTCTTT.